A single sample is the source of the 20 T cell receptor beta chains below, sequenced in a study of control samples from healthy donors and cancer patients. Using immunoSEQ multiplex PCR, the repertoire was profiled, and TCRdb retains in-frame clones only, with some absent. The profile shows about 72,000 clones, 85% to 95% of them singletons. Material for sequencing was blood. These receptors originate from an older woman in good health.

V is TRBV10-3 and J is TRBJ2-5; D perhaps matches TRBD1 (6 bases). There are 14 residues in the CDR3. Between the trimmed V and J ends, which lost 4 bases and 1 base, there was a span of 10 bases. CDR1 and CDR2 (germline): ENHRY, SYGVKD. CDR3 region: CAISAGQSQETQYF. The DNA of the CDR3 is TGTGCCATCAGTGCCGGACAGAGCCAAGAGACCCAGTACTTC.

V usage is TRBV4-2 and J usage is TRBJ2-1; D remains ambiguous. V was clipped by 1 base and J by 5 bases, with 9 bases between them. The CDR3 consists of 14 residues. Germline CDR1 LGHNA, CDR2 YNFKEQ. In nucleotides, the CDR3 is TGTGCCAGCAGCCAAGGTGATGTAAACAATGAGCAGTTCTTC. Protein product: CASSQGDVNNEQFF.

The rearrangement joins TRBV19 to TRBJ1-2; 9 nucleotides match TRBD1. The CDR3 sequence is 16 residues long. The V segment lost 4 bases and the J segment 6 bases; nucleotides outside the gene matches: 12. Germline V gene lookup returns CDR1 LNHDA and CDR2 SQIVND (reference sequence). The CDR3 DNA reads as TGTGCCAGTAGTACTTCACATATACGACAGGGGGATGGCTACACCTTC. Translation: CASSTSHIRQGDGYTF.

This chain connects TRBV5-5 to TRBJ1-3, with D possibly TRBD1 on 6 matching bases. V was pared by 2 bases and J by 0 bases, with 12 bases between. CDR3 length equals 16 residues. Germline assignment: CDR1 SGHKS and CDR2 YYEKEE (reference sequence). Written as DNA, the CDR3 is TGTGCCAGCAGCTTCGGACAGACCCGCTCTGGAAACACCATATATTTT. Amino acid sequence: CASSFGQTRSGNTIYF.

The chain employs TRBV24-1 and TRBJ2-1; 12 nucleotides agree with TRBD2. The CDR3 loop spans 16 amino acids. V lost 4 bases to trimming and J lost 10 bases; unmatched junction nucleotides: 10. CDR1 KGHDR and CDR2 SFDVKD come from the germline V gene. CDR3 amino acids: CATSDTGLAGGREQFF. The CDR3 DNA sequence: TGTGCCACCAGTGACACGGGACTAGCGGGTGGCCGAGAGCAGTTCTTC.

The chain combines TRBV11-2 with TRBJ2-1; 9 bases are a match to TRBD2. Trimming removed 1 base from V and 5 bases from J; junction bases left unmatched: 3. The CDR3 extends over 15 amino acids. Germline CDR1 is SGHAT and CDR2 is FQNNGV. The CDR3 bases are TGTGCCAGCAGCTTAGTAGCGGGGGTAGACAATGAGCAGTTCTTC. This codes for CASSLVAGVDNEQFF.

This clone was counted a few times. The chain recombines TRBV5-6 with TRBJ2-3; D assignment may be TRBD1 or TRBD2 (5 bases each). Trimming took 3 bases from V and 0 from J, leaving 14 bases between them. The CDR3 is 16 residues long. CDR1 SGHDT and CDR2 YYEEEE come from the germline V gene. CDR3 loop: CASSSGTSLSTDTQYF. The DNA of the CDR3 is TGTGCCAGCAGCTCCGGGACGTCACTTAGCACAGATACGCAGTATTTT.

The CDR3 is CASSESGSSHEQYF. The DNA for the CDR3 is TGCGCCAGCAGTGAGTCAGGGTCTTCCCACGAGCAGTACTTC. The V and J genes are TRBV10-1 and TRBJ2-7; no clear D. The V gene lost 0 bases and the J gene lost 5 bases, with 11 bases spanning the gap. CDR1 and CDR2 (germline): WNHNN, SYGVQD (reference sequence). This CDR3 is built from 14 residues.

V usage is TRBV5-1 and J usage is TRBJ1-4; tentative D call: TRBD1 (5 bases). This CDR3 is built from 19 residues. The germline V gene encodes CDR1 SGHRS and CDR2 YFSETQ. V lost 0 bases, J lost 0 bases, and 18 bases lay in between. In nucleotides, the CDR3 is TGCGCCAGCAGCTTGGAATCGGGGACGACACTTGCAACTAATGAAAAACTGTTTTTT. Amino acid sequence: CASSLESGTTLATNEKLFF.

The chain has TRBV28 and TRBJ1-2, with D possibly matching TRBD1 (5 bases). V was clipped by 7 bases and J by 4 bases, with 13 bases between them. Germline V CDR1 and CDR2: MDHEN, SYDVKM. CDR3 length equals 13 residues. This chain's CDR3 is CASTLDTAYGYTF. CDR3 bases: TGTGCCAGCACCCTGGACACGGCCTATGGCTACACCTTC.

The J gene is TRBJ1-2, the V gene TRBV30; D remains unclear. Trimming removed 2 bases at V and 2 bases at J, with 6 bases between. The V gene's germline CDR1 is GTSNPN and CDR2 SVGIG (reference sequence). This CDR3 is built from 12 residues. The CDR3 DNA sequence: TGTGCCTGGAGTCGCACGAACTATGGCTACACCTTC. Translating gives CAWSRTNYGYTF.

The rearrangement links TRBV9 to TRBJ2-1; D unresolved. Germline V gives CDR1 SGDLS, CDR2 YYNGEE. The CDR3 runs 16 residues. Between the trimmed V and J ends, which lost 1 base and 6 bases, there was a span of 17 bases. Here the CDR3 DNA reads TGTGCCAGCAGCGTAAGCCCGAAAGGTGGTTTCAATGAGCAGTTCTTC. It is translated as CASSVSPKGGFNEQFF. Full variable domain (missing parts from reference TRBV9 and TRBJ2-1): DSGVTQTPKHLITATGQRVTLRCSPRSGDLSVYWYQQSLDQGLQFLIQYYNGEERAKGNILERFSAQQFPDLHSELNLSSLELGDSALYFCASSVSPKGGFNEQFFGPGTRLTVL.

The count of this clone is one. CDR3 nucleotides: TGTGCCACCGAGGTACAGCCCTACGAGCAGTACTTC. It is translated as CATEVQPYEQYF. The chain is built from TRBV6-5 and TRBJ2-7; D is ambiguous. Germline CDR1 and CDR2: MNHEY and SVGAGI. The V end lost 10 bases, the J end lost 2 bases, and 12 bases lay between the germline ends. CDR3 length: 12 amino acids.

The sample holds one count of this clone. This chain joins TRBV27 and TRBJ1-2, with TRBD1 matching over 7 bases. The CDR3 sequence is 16 residues long. With V trimmed by 2 bases and J by 3 bases, 9 bases remained unmatched. Looked up from germline, CDR1 is MNHEY and CDR2 is SMNVEV (reference sequence). The CDR3 region is CASSLNGQAAHYGYTF. CDR3 nucleotide sequence: TGTGCCAGCAGTTTAAACGGACAGGCCGCCCACTATGGCTACACCTTC.

This chain uses TRBV5-1 with TRBJ2-7; D call uncertain. The V gene's germline CDR1 is SGHRS and CDR2 YFSETQ. The germline V and J ends were trimmed by 0 bases and 2 bases, with 9 bases remaining between them. CDR3 length: 14 residues. CDR3 loop: CASSLEQPAYEQYF. Here the CDR3 DNA reads TGCGCCAGCAGCTTGGAGCAGCCAGCCTACGAGCAGTACTTC.

The chain combines TRBV21-1 with TRBJ2-1; the table calls TRBD1, which could not be checked here. TRBV21-1 is given as a pseudogene. The CDR3 is 17 residues long. DNA for the CDR3: TGTGCCAGCACTTCCTCAAGGGGAAAGAGCTCCTACAATGAGCAGTTCTTC. Translating gives CASTSSRGKSSYNEQFF.

The V and J genes are TRBV27 and TRBJ1-1; 7 nucleotides line up with TRBD1. CDR1 is MNHEY, CDR2 SMNVEV, per germline (reference sequence). This CDR3 region has 14 residues. V lost 5 bases and J lost 4; bases outside the gene matches: 7. The CDR3, as DNA: TGTGCCAGCAGTGGGCGACAGGGAGGCACTGAAGCTTTCTTT. It encodes CASSGRQGGTEAFF.

This sequence joins TRBV10-1 and TRBJ2-1; D could derive from TRBD1 or TRBD2 (5 bases each). The CDR3 sequence is 17 residues long. Germline CDR1 reads WNHNN; CDR2 reads SYGVQD (reference sequence). Trimming left V 0 bases short and J 0 bases short, with 12 bases between. The CDR3 DNA sequence: TGCGCCAGCAGTGAGTCAGGGACGGGGAGCTCCTACAATGAGCAGTTCTTC. Protein: CASSESGTGSSYNEQFF.

The V gene is TRBV2, the J gene TRBJ1-6; a weak D match, TRBD1 (5 bases). Trimming took 8 bases from V and 9 from J, leaving 14 bases between them. CDR3 length equals 13 residues. CDR1 SNHLY and CDR2 FYNNEI come from the germline V gene. CDR3 in DNA: TGTGCCAGCCTCGGGGGGACTCGTTCACCCCTCCACTTT. Translating it yields CASLGGTRSPLHF.

This chain links TRBV5-1 with TRBJ1-5; no clear D gene. The CDR3 has 15 residues. Trimming removed 0 bases from V and 0 bases from J, with 7 bases in between. Looked up from germline, CDR1 is SGHRS and CDR2 is YFSETQ. Here the CDR3 reads CASSLEAGSNQPQHF. CDR3 sequence (DNA): TGCGCCAGCAGCTTGGAGGCGGGTAGCAATCAGCCCCAGCATTTT.